This T cell receptor beta chain emerged from a study of CD8+ T cells in alopecia areata. This CDR3 is built from 12 residues. Trimming cost V 6 bases and J 4 bases, with 9 bases left between them. The germline V gene encodes CDR1 MNHEY and CDR2 SVGAGI. General study points: Normal scalp showed lower clonality than lesional scalp, especially alopecia totalis/universalis.

Lesional scalp punch biopsies and peripheral blood came from alopecia areata patients. PBMCs served as the source from which CD4+ and CD8+ T cells were sorted. On this clone itself: Antigen specificity is unknown.

RNA, once extracted, was reverse transcribed into cDNA for use as the sequencing template. Here immunoSEQ multiplex PCR was the method, and the copy in TCRdb shows in-frame clones only, minus some. Of about 30,000 clones listed, around 62% are singletons. Sequencing was performed on NKG2D-high CD8+ T cells sorted from blood. This chain joins TRBV6-5 and TRBJ1-1; D might be TRBD1 (6 bases). The receptor was derived from a human donor with alopecia areata. The CDR3 spells CASRKTGTEAFF. The CDR3 nucleotides read TGTGCCAGCAGAAAGACAGGCACTGAAGCTTTCTTT.